This T cell receptor (beta chain) was identified in a study of T cells in Graves' hyperthyroidism and ophthalmopathy. Whole-study context: Blood from the periphery was taken at initial diagnosis, before any treatment. Study-wide findings and caveats: Researchers found most expanded thyroid clonotypes above 0.001 in blood as well.

Diagnosis of hyperthyroidism was new in patients aged 18 to 65, and its duration was under 2 months. The diagnoses drew upon clinical symptoms, serum thyroxine and TRAb, thyroid ultrasound and orbital computed tomography. Template material for amplifying TCR beta CDR3 regions consisted of RNA transcripts. With the HTBI primer set, the TCR CDR3 went through a first round of RT-PCR. TCRdb processed the multiplex PCR reads anew with MiXCR; each CDR3 protein has one entry. This sample has more than 650,000 distinct CDR3 sequences, with 14% found just once. This CDR3 is 14 amino acids long. Germline-derived CDR1 and CDR2 are SNHLY and FYNNEI. Trimming took 10 bases from V and 3 from J, leaving 19 bases between them. This clonotype showed up many times. Its matching antigen is unknown.

The genes are TRBV2 and TRBJ2-7, with a weak D call TRBD1 (7 bases). The specimen sequenced was blood. The sequence was obtained from a woman aged 18-35 years with Graves' hyperthyroidism. The CDR3 DNA sequence: TGTGCCATCTCTGGAGGGGACAGTTACTACGAGCAGTACTTC. Amino acids: CAISGGDSYYEQYF.